The entry below gives a single T cell receptor (beta chain) sequence along with its context. Sequencing used immunoSEQ multiplex PCR; TCRdb keeps in-frame clones, though not all of them. Of over a million clones listed, roughly 70% were seen once; the top ten hold roughly 1.5%. The source of the sample is a study of shared clonotypes between healthy human individuals. Trimming stripped 4 bases from V and 0 bases from J, with 10 bases between. CDR3 length: 15 amino acids. CDR1 is LNHDA and CDR2 is SQIVND in the germline V gene (reference sequence). Sequenced input: memory CD4+ T cells sorted from blood. The subset here: CD45RA-negative fraction. This sequence originates from a man between 18 and 35 years old in good health. J is TRBJ1-3 and V is TRBV19; D not certain. This CDR3 is CASSTNGFSGNTIYF. The CDR3 coding sequence is TGTGCCAGTAGTACAAACGGGTTCTCTGGAAACACCATATATTTT.